These 5 T cell receptor beta chains originate from one sample sequenced in a study of blood T cell repertoires in COVID-19. TCRdb's table, derived via immunoSEQ multiplex PCR, lists solely in-frame clones and lacks some. The sample records some 80,000 clones, 79% being singletons. Sequenced: peripheral blood. The source is a woman of 80 years or more with active or convalescent COVID-19.

The J gene is TRBJ1-2, the V gene TRBV10-3; 8 bases map to TRBD1. Unmatched junction bases numbered 18, after V lost 6 bases and J lost 6 bases. In germline, CDR1 is ENHRY, CDR2 SYGVKD. The CDR3 runs 17 residues. Written as DNA, the CDR3 is TGTGCCATCAGGAACTTCGGACAGGGACATTCATTTGATGGCTACACCTTC. It specifies CAIRNFGQGHSFDGYTF.

This sequence joins TRBV30 and TRBJ1-2; no definite D call. The CDR3 has 17 residues. Germline V gene lookup returns CDR1 GTSNPN and CDR2 SVGIG (reference sequence). V lost 3 bases to trimming and J lost 2 bases, with 22 bases between them. The CDR3 coding sequence is TGTGCCTGGAGGACCCTCTCTAACCGAGAACTAAACTATGGCTACACCTTC. Translating it yields CAWRTLSNRELNYGYTF.

This chain joins TRBV4-2 and TRBJ2-3, with 10 nucleotides matching TRBD2. Germline CDR1 reads LGHNA; CDR2 reads YNFKEQ. V was clipped by 4 bases and J by 10 bases; unmatched bases: 8. The CDR3 is 14 amino acids. The CDR3, as DNA: TGTGCCAGCAGCCCGGGACTAGCGTCTGGGCCGCAGTATTTT. As protein: CASSPGLASGPQYF.

This clone has just one count. This chain connects TRBV4-3 to TRBJ2-7; 8 nucleotides line up with TRBD2. This CDR3 comprises 17 residues. Germline V gives CDR1 LGHNA, CDR2 YSLEER. The trim removed 0 bases at V and 3 bases at J, leaving 10 bases unmatched. The CDR3 nucleotides are TGCGCCAGCAGCCAAGATCTCCCAGCGGGGGTTCTCTACGAGCAGTACTTC. Amino acids: CASSQDLPAGVLYEQYF.

The chain joins TRBV19 to TRBJ1-5, with 7 bases matching TRBD1. This CDR3 spans 17 amino acids. V gave up 3 bases and J gave up 3 bases; unmatched junction bases: 11. The germline gives CDR1 LNHDA, CDR2 SQIVND (reference sequence). The CDR3 DNA reads as TGTGCCAGTAGTATCCCACAGGGGAGGTGGAACAATCAGCCCCAGCATTTT. Protein: CASSIPQGRWNNQPQHF.